This TCR beta chain comes out of a study of T-cell memory formation after mild COVID-19. cDNA libraries for TCR alpha and TCR beta, carrying sample barcodes and UMIs, came from 5'RACE with constant-segment primers. MiXCR was run by TCRdb on the 5' RACE reads, yielding one entry per CDR3 protein. The sample consists of around 320,000 distinct CDR3 sequences, approximately 29% of them appearing once. Trimming shortened V by 1 base and J by 8 bases, and 14 bases separated the two germline ends. The germline gives CDR1 SEHNR, CDR2 FQNEAQ (reference sequence). CDR3 length equals 14 residues. This clonotype came up a few times.

The sequence came from an adult woman who had mild COVID-19 (a few samples of this study predate the infection). Cell type and time point are not known. Specimen: PBMCs or a T cell subset sorted from them (not recorded which). The chain joins TRBV7-9 to TRBJ1-2; no clear D gene. The CDR3 DNA follows: TGTGCCAGCAGCTTAGGGAGCCGGGCCGGAGGCTACACCTTC. Protein sequence: CASSLGSRAGGYTF.